This entry describes one T cell receptor (beta chain). The entry originates in a study of blood T cell repertoires in COVID-19. Study-wide background: Spain, Italy and the United States supplied samples that represented acute and convalescent COVID-19.

Data came from immunoSEQ multiplex PCR; TCRdb stores just in-frame clones and leaves some out. The profile covers more than 250,000 clones, with around 85% appearing a single time and 2.2% taken by the ten largest. CDR1 SGHVS and CDR2 FQNEAQ come from the germline V gene. The trim removed 5 bases at V and 2 bases at J, leaving 0 bases unmatched. This CDR3 region has 13 residues. The sequence came from a man aged 25 to 40 who had recovered from COVID-19. Sequences were obtained from PBMCs or T cells enriched from blood (not recorded which). The chain combines TRBV7-8 with TRBJ1-2; the match to TRBD1 covers 9 bases. CDR3 DNA sequence: TGTGCCAGCAGCGGACAGGGGAACTATGGCTACACCTTC. Translation: CASSGQGNYGYTF. The full variable domain, in which reference TRBV7-8 and TRBJ1-2 provide the parts outside the CDR3, is GAGVSQSPRYKVAKRGQDVALRCDPISGHVSLFWYQQALGQGPEFLTYFQNEAQLDKSGLPSDRFFAERPEGSVSTLKIQRTQQEDSAVYLCASSGQGNYGYTFGSGTRLTVV.